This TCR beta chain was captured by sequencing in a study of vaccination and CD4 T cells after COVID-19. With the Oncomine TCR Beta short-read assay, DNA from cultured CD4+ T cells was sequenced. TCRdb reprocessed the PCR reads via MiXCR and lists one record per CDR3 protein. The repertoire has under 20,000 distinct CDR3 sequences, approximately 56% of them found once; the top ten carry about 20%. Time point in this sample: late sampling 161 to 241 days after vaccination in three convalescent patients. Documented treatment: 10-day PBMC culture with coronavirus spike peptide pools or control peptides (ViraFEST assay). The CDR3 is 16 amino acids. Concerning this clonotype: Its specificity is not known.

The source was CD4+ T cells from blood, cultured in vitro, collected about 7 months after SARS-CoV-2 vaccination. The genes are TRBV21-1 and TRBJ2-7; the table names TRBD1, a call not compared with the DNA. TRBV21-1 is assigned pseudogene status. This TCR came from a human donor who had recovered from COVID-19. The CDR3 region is CASSRNTGEAPYEQYF. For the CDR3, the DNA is TGTGCCAGCAGCAGAAATACAGGGGAGGCTCCCTACGAGCAGTACTTC.